The TCR beta chain described here comes from a study of beta chain features in type 1 diabetes. Study-wide results and limits: Researchers report that Type 1 diabetes patients had moderately but significantly shorter TCRB CDR3s across all four CD4+ subsets.

Since all of the isolated RNA was reverse transcribed, expressed TCRB transcripts were what got sequenced. Clones were sequenced by immunoSEQ multiplex PCR, and TCRdb holds only the in-frame ones, with some missing. Of 640,000 or so clones in the sample, about 14% are singletons; the top ten hold 0.04%. Comment on this clone: Its matching antigen is unknown.

This CDR3 region has 14 residues. Germline CDR1 is SGHDT and CDR2 is YYEEEE. Trimming took 4 bases from V and 3 from J, leaving 14 bases between them. The sample comprised naive CD4+ T cells from blood. The chain recombines TRBV5-6 with TRBJ2-7, with a possible D match to TRBD2 (6 bases). The source of this sequence is a man younger than 35 with type 1 diabetes. The CDR3 nucleotides are TGTGCCAGCAGCCACGCTAGCGCCCACTACGAGCAGTACTTC. Its translation is CASSHASAHYEQYF.